The T cell receptor beta chain under discussion was sequenced for a study of cytomegalovirus exposure and HLA in healthy donors. The CDR3 runs to 15 residues. Germline V lookup: CDR1 MGHDK, CDR2 SYGVNS. V lost 6 bases and J lost 4; bases outside the gene matches: 4. This clone was detected only a few times. Primers: 60 Vbeta forward and 13 Jbeta reverse. Sequenced by immunoSEQ multiplex PCR; TCRdb stores in-frame clones only, minus some. Of 90,000 to 110,000 clones listed, roughly 15% are singletons. The rearrangement uses TRBV25-1 and TRBJ2-3; 13 nucleotides align to TRBD2. This sequence was found in a female donor in good health and CMV-seronegative. Sequences were obtained from PBMCs. The CDR3 is CASSRTSGGSDTQYF. CDR3 nucleotide sequence: TGTGCCAGCAGCCGGACTAGCGGGGGATCAGATACGCAGTATTTT. Filled out from reference TRBV25-1 and TRBJ2-3, the complete variable domain reads EADIYQTPRYLVIGTGKKITLECSQTMGHDKMYWYQQDPGMELHLIHYSYGVNSTEKGDLSSESTVSRIRTEHFPLTLESARPSHTSQYLCASSRTSGGSDTQYFGPGTRLTVL.